What follows is one T cell receptor beta chain and its context. Trimming shortened V by 3 bases and J by 4 bases, and 12 bases separated the two germline ends. This CDR3 is built from 14 residues. Germline CDR1 SEHNR, CDR2 FQNEAQ (reference sequence). This record belongs to a study of OX40 agonist ivuxolimab in advanced cancers. Generated by immunoSEQ multiplex PCR, the TCRdb table keeps only in-frame clones and is missing some. The sample holds over 75,000 clones, roughly 89% seen once. The chain has TRBV7-9 and TRBJ1-2; a weak D match, TRBD1 (5 bases). The receptor's source is an adult with an advanced solid tumor such as melanoma, head and neck, liver or kidney cancer. The sequences come from CD4+ or CD8+ T cells sorted from blood, collected in a trial of the OX40 agonist ivuxolimab. Here the CDR3 reads CASSFLTATYGYTF. The CDR3 nucleotides are TGTGCCAGCAGCTTCCTGACAGCCACCTATGGCTACACCTTC.